This T cell receptor beta chain stems from a study of cytomegalovirus exposure and HLA in healthy donors. The repertoire was sequenced with immunoSEQ multiplex PCR; TCRdb's copy has only in-frame clones and lacks some. The table shows 70,000 to 75,000 clones, with 94% occurring only once. Trimming took off 4 bases at V and 5 bases at J, with 12 bases between the two ends. CDR1 is SGHNT and CDR2 is YYREEE in the germline V gene (reference sequence). The CDR3 totals 13 residues. The receptor was isolated from a woman aged 18-29 years in good health and CMV-seropositive. The sequenced sample consisted of PBMCs. The chain recombines TRBV5-4 with TRBJ1-2, with TRBD1 as a possible D gene (5 bases). The CDR3 DNA reads as TGTGCCAGCAGCACCACAGGAGCTTATGGCTACACCTTC. Residues: CASSTTGAYGYTF.